Here is one T cell receptor (beta chain) with its context. The CDR3 is 15 amino acids. Germline V gene data show CDR1 as MGHRA and CDR2 as YSYEKL. V was pared by 3 bases and J by 1 base, with 12 bases between. The data originate from a study of blood T cell repertoires in COVID-19. At the level of the study: Samples of COVID-19 (acute and convalescent) were obtained from the United States, Italy and Spain. From T cells, B-cell-depleted T cells, or PBMCs came the material, which was cDNA or gDNA.

Authors' processing steps: From reference gene primer amplification, estimates of nucleated cell counts were derived. The protocol was immunoSEQ multiplex PCR, while the TCRdb copy is restricted to in-frame clones and leaves out a portion. The V and J calls and clone size are taken from that table; D and trimming were inferred from the DNA. The table has about 120,000 clones, around 80% seen once. This clonotype originated in a man aged 50-59 years with acute or convalescent COVID-19. J is TRBJ2-5 and V is TRBV4-1; tentatively, D is TRBD1 (5 bases). The sequenced material came from peripheral blood. Here the CDR3 DNA reads TGCGCCAGCAGCCAGCTATCAGGGATCCAAGAGACCCAGTACTTC. This translates into CASSQLSGIQETQYF.